One T cell receptor beta chain is described in this entry. Its antigen specificity is not known. Base qualities are not recorded, but no much larger clone differs from it by a single base. These data originate in a study of cytomegalovirus exposure and HLA in healthy donors (dated by TCRdb to 2017 to 2019). About the full investigation: According to a later analysis, the roughly 120 validation repertoires were produced on the same platform as the 666 repertoires of the first cohort. Besides the first cohort of 500 to 700 subjects, a separate validation cohort made up of around 120 different subjects was used. To predict cytomegalovirus infection status, the study combined high-throughput TCR immunosequencing, statistical association of individual TCRs with disease status, and machine learning. The study aimed to test whether cataloging public T cell receptors could reveal signatures of past pathogen exposure.

Libraries were constructed by the immunoSEQ multiplex PCR assay. Per the original workflow: A statistical classification framework was built to diagnose cytomegalovirus status from the catalog of TCR beta chain sequences. The table was pulled from immuneACCESS by TCRdb, which kept in-frame rearrangements only. Such tables lose some clones; where checked, under half of the loss comes from unresolved V genes, and the rest has no known cause. Clone size and the V and J calls come from that table; the DNA yielded D and trimming. The sample contains around 75,000 clones, approximately 80% of them found a single time. 2.5% to 3% of the sample lies in the top ten. Findings and caveats that apply to the study as a whole: Across donors, most TCR sequences were observed very rarely, whereas some public TCRs were present in many individuals. Subsequent analysis determined that TCRs grouped into clusters in the first cohort also showed a tendency toward co-occurrence across the 120 or so validation repertoires, and 85% to 95% of cluster scores exceeded 0. The study listed approximately 150 TCR beta chains as associated with cytomegalovirus. The classifier was reported to diagnose cytomegalovirus status with high specificity and sensitivity in both the original cohort and the validation cohort. The authors suggested that the approach could potentially be generalized to other disease states and immunological phenotypes. Three of the identified cytomegalovirus-associated TCR beta chains were confirmed in vitro to be specific for cytomegalovirus antigens. A later analysis lacked HLA typing for the validation cohort, so it scored co-occurrence in that cohort across all 120 repertoires.

Separate from the approximately 700-subject first cohort, the validation cohort of 120 subjects was the group to which the donors belonged. The germline V gene yields SQVTM for CDR1 and ANQGSEA for CDR2. Its CDR3 holds 15 amino acids, cysteine through phenylalanine. Just the 45-base CDR3 DNA is kept, in frame starting at base 1. Cut back by 1 base and 4 bases, the V and J ends lie 14 bases apart. The clonotype comes from a man younger than 40 in good health and CMV-seronegative. Sequenced material: PBMCs. Here the chain combines TRBV29-1 and TRBJ2-1; the D gene is perhaps TRBD2, from 6 matching bases. The DNA sequence is given as TGCAGCGTTGAAGGAGGTCTAGCGTTTTACAATGAGCAGTTCTTC. Its protein is CSVEGGLAFYNEQFF.